These 21 T cell receptor beta chains came from one sample sequenced in a study of blood T cell repertoires in COVID-19. Clones were sequenced by immunoSEQ multiplex PCR, and TCRdb holds only the in-frame ones, with some missing. The sample consists of fewer than 200,000 clones, 80% of them appearing once. The sample taken for sequencing was peripheral blood. These receptor sequences come from a man aged 65-85 years with active or convalescent COVID-19.

This clone was seen a few times. J is TRBJ1-1 and V is TRBV7-2; TRBD1 matches at 7 bases. V trimming: 0 bases; J trimming: 7 bases; junction bases outside the gene matches: 5. The CDR3 has 14 residues. The germline V gene encodes CDR1 SGHTA and CDR2 FQGNSA. The CDR3 bases are TGTGCCAGCAGCTTAGCGGGACAGAGAAGTGAAGCTTTCTTT. This encodes CASSLAGQRSEAFF.

V usage is TRBV7-2 and J usage is TRBJ1-5; tentative D call: TRBD1 (5 bases). The germline V and J ends were trimmed by 2 bases and 7 bases, with 12 bases remaining between them. The CDR3 runs 14 residues. Per the germline V gene, CDR1 is SGHTA and CDR2 is FQGNSA. The DNA of the CDR3 is TGTGCCAGCAGCTTAAATAGGGGCTTGCAGCCCCAGCATTTT. It encodes CASSLNRGLQPQHF.

V usage is TRBV11-3 and J usage is TRBJ1-1; D might be TRBD1 (6 bases). Trimming removed 5 bases at V and 7 bases at J, with 17 bases between. Germline lookup yields CDR1 SGHNT and CDR2 YENEEA. The CDR3 spans 14 residues. CDR3 protein: CASSPRGGSGEAFF. The DNA for the CDR3 is TGTGCCAGCAGCCCCCGAGGGGGATCGGGTGAAGCTTTCTTT.

A few counts support this clone. This chain joins TRBV9 and TRBJ2-5, with a weak D call TRBD2 (5 bases). The CDR3 is 14 residues long. V lost 0 bases to trimming and J lost 5 bases, with 11 bases between them. In germline, CDR1 is SGDLS, CDR2 YYNGEE. CDR3 loop: CASSVVPAAETQYF. CDR3 coding DNA: TGTGCCAGCAGCGTAGTCCCAGCGGCGGAGACCCAGTACTTC.

The J gene is TRBJ2-3, the V gene TRBV5-8; 7 bases match TRBD1. Germline V gene lookup returns CDR1 SGHTS and CDR2 YDEGEE. The trim removed 5 bases at V and 0 bases at J, leaving 6 bases unmatched. This CDR3 comprises 15 residues. This chain's CDR3 is CASRETGYSTDTQYF. The CDR3 coding sequence is TGTGCCAGCAGAGAGACAGGGTACAGCACAGATACGCAGTATTTT.

CDR3 sequence: CASSVQTSGSGELFF. CDR3 DNA: TGCGCCAGCAGCGTACAGACTAGCGGGAGCGGGGAGCTGTTTTTT. V gene TRBV5-1 combines with J gene TRBJ2-2; 12 bases are a match to TRBD2. The CDR3 has 15 residues. After removal of 4 bases from V and 7 bases from J, the junction contained 5 bases not matched to a gene. Germline CDR1 SGHRS, CDR2 YFSETQ.

J is TRBJ1-5 and V is TRBV19, with 9 bases lining up with TRBD1. The CDR3 runs 16 residues. The germline V gene encodes CDR1 LNHDA and CDR2 SQIVND (reference sequence). V was pared by 7 bases and J by 3 bases, with 10 bases of the junction left unmatched. The CDR3 nucleotides are TGTGCCAGTAATCGGAGGACAGGGGCTTTCAATCAGCCCCAGCATTTT. It specifies CASNRRTGAFNQPQHF.

This chain joins TRBV7-2 and TRBJ2-3, with 8 bases lining up with TRBD2. The CDR3 runs to 17 residues. Unmatched junction bases numbered 12, after V lost 1 base and J lost 6 bases. Germline lookup yields CDR1 SGHTA and CDR2 FQGNSA. Here the CDR3 DNA reads TGTGCCAGCAGCTTAGGGGGGCGAGGACTAGCTCTGGATACGCAGTATTTT. Translating it yields CASSLGGRGLALDTQYF.

The rearrangement joins TRBV19 to TRBJ1-1; 9 bases fit TRBD1. The CDR3 extends over 17 amino acids. CDR1 LNHDA and CDR2 SQIVND come from the germline V gene (reference sequence). J lost 0 bases, V lost 6 bases, and 11 bases had no gene match. This chain's CDR3 is CASSAIRDRVMNTEAFF. The DNA for the CDR3 is TGTGCCAGTAGCGCTATCCGGGACAGGGTCATGAACACTGAAGCTTTCTTT.

The chain links TRBV6-5 to TRBJ1-3, with TRBD1 as a possible D gene (5 bases). Trimming shortened V by 0 bases and J by 4 bases, and 13 bases separated the two germline ends. CDR1 is MNHEY and CDR2 is SVGAGI in the germline V gene. The length of the CDR3 is 16 residues. The CDR3 reads CASSYSYRSSGNTIYF. The CDR3 DNA reads as TGTGCCAGCAGTTACTCGTACAGGAGCTCCGGAAACACCATATATTTT.

This clone appeared once. The chain links TRBV4-1 to TRBJ2-3, with D maybe TRBD2 (5 bases). Germline V gene sequence: CDR1 MGHRA, CDR2 YSYEKL. CDR3 length: 17 amino acids. V shed 2 bases and J shed 0 bases, with 15 bases lying between them. As DNA, the CDR3 is TGCGCCAGCAGCCAACGACCAGGACGGGGTAGCACAGATACGCAGTATTTT. Translating gives CASSQRPGRGSTDTQYF.

The chain is built from TRBV5-1 and TRBJ2-5, with 9 bases lining up with TRBD2. Germline-derived CDR1 and CDR2 are SGHRS and YFSETQ. Trimming took 2 bases from V and 3 from J; bases not matched to a gene: 5. This CDR3 is built from 15 residues. This chain's CDR3 is CASSFNPSGKETQYF. Here the CDR3 DNA reads TGCGCCAGCAGCTTTAATCCTAGCGGGAAAGAGACCCAGTACTTC.

CDR3 nucleotides: TGTGCCAGCAGTTACTACCCTAGGGGGGGGCTGGGCGAGCAGTACTTC. Its translation: CASSYYPRGGLGEQYF. This rearrangement joins TRBV6-6 to TRBJ2-7, with D perhaps matching TRBD2 (7 bases). CDR1 and CDR2 (germline): MNHNY, SVGAGI (reference sequence). This CDR3 has 16 amino acids. V lost 1 base, J lost 6 bases, and 19 bases lay in between.

This chain links TRBV5-6 with TRBJ2-1, with TRBD2 matching 10 bases. The CDR3 consists of 15 residues. The germline gives CDR1 SGHDT, CDR2 YYEEEE. V lost 2 bases and J lost 5; bases outside the gene matches: 4. CDR3 DNA: TGTGCCAGCAGCTTTGGTCTAGCGGGAGACAATGAGCAGTTCTTC. Encoded protein: CASSFGLAGDNEQFF.

This chain links TRBV5-1 with TRBJ1-5; 8 bases are a match to TRBD1. V was pared by 4 bases and J by 2 bases, with 5 bases of the junction left unmatched. Germline loops: CDR1 SGHRS, CDR2 YFSETQ. This CDR3 is built from 15 residues. This CDR3 is CASSAGGEGNQPQHF. In DNA form, the CDR3 reads TGCGCCAGCAGCGCAGGGGGCGAGGGCAATCAGCCCCAGCATTTT.

This clone was seen a single time. The chain couples TRBV7-8 to TRBJ1-4; D not certain. The CDR3 runs to 15 residues. The ends were cut back, 0 bases at V and 5 bases at J, with 10 bases in the middle. Looked up from germline, CDR1 is SGHVS and CDR2 is FQNEAQ. As DNA, the CDR3 is TGTGCCAGCAGCTTAGCTGCTCGGGAGAATGAAAAACTGTTTTTT. This encodes CASSLAARENEKLFF.

The chain couples TRBV13 to TRBJ2-1; the D is unclear. CDR1 and CDR2 from the germline V gene are PRHDT and FYEKMQ (reference sequence). Trimming pared 5 bases from V and 4 bases from J, leaving 12 bases between. This CDR3 is built from 14 residues. The CDR3 DNA follows: TGTGCCAGCAGCCCTAGTGACGGATACAATGAGCAGTTCTTC. Translation: CASSPSDGYNEQFF.

The chain is built from TRBV10-3 and TRBJ2-1, with D perhaps TRBD2 (6 bases). This CDR3 has 14 residues. Germline V gives CDR1 ENHRY, CDR2 SYGVKD. Between the trimmed V and J ends, which lost 0 bases and 6 bases, there was a span of 9 bases. The CDR3 region has the DNA TGTGCCATCAGTGAGTCGAGCGGGTCCAATGAGCAGTTCTTC. Residues: CAISESSGSNEQFF.

Only one count was recorded for this clone. The CDR3 sequence: CASSPGVAGTGYGYTF. The CDR3 nucleotides are TGTGCCAGCTCACCAGGGGTGGCGGGGACTGGCTATGGCTACACCTTC. The V gene is TRBV18, the J gene TRBJ1-2, with D maybe TRBD1 (5 bases). Looked up from germline, CDR1 is KGHSH and CDR2 is LQKENI. The V and J ends lost 2 bases and 4 bases respectively, with 17 bases between them. The CDR3 sequence is 16 residues long.

The gene calls are TRBV18 and TRBJ2-5, with D possibly TRBD1 on 5 matching bases. Trimming shortened V by 1 base and J by 1 base, and 13 bases separated the two germline ends. The CDR3 is made up of 16 amino acids. Germline values: CDR1 KGHSH, CDR2 LQKENI. The CDR3 DNA reads TGTGCCAGCTCACCACAGGGGTCCATGGTCCAAGAGACCCAGTACTTC. It codes for CASSPQGSMVQETQYF.

The chain is built from TRBV3-1 (or the pseudogene TRBV3-2) and TRBJ1-5; 10 bases are a match to TRBD1. V shed 5 bases, J shed 1 base, and the junction held 2 bases outside the gene matches. The CDR3 contains 15 residues. Germline V gene data show CDR1 as LGHDT and CDR2 as YNNKEL (reference sequence). The CDR3: CASSSTGGSNQPQHF. In nucleotides, the CDR3 is TGTGCCAGCAGCTCGACAGGGGGCAGCAATCAGCCCCAGCATTTT.